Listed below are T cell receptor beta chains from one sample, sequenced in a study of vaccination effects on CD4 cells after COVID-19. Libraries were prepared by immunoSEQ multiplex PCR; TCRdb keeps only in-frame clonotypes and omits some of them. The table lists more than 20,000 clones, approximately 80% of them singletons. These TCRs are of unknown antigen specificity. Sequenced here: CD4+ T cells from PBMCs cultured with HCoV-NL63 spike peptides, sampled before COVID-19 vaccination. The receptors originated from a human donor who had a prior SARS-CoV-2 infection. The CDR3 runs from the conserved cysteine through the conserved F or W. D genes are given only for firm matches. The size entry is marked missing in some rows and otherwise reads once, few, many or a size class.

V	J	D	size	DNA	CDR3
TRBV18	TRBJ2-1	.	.	TGTGCCAGCTCACCACCGGGACGGGGGGCGTTCAATGAGCAGTTCTTC	CASSPPGRGAFNEQFF
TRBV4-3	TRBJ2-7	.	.	TGCGCCAGCAGCCAACGTAGCGGAGTCGGCTACGAGCAGTACTTC	CASSQRSGVGYEQYF
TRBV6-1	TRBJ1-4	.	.	TGTGCCAGCAGTGATGGGGGGGGCTATGAAAAACTGTTTTTT	CASSDGGGYEKLFF
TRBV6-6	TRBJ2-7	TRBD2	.	TGTGCCAGCACTCTAAGAACCGGGACTAGCTTTTACGAGCAGTACTTC	CASTLRTGTSFYEQYF
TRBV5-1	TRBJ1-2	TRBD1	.	TGCGCCAGCAGCTTGGGAGCAGGGGGAGCCTATGGCTACACCTTC	CASSLGAGGAYGYTF
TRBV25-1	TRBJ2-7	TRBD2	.	TGTGCCAGCAGTGAAAGGCTCGGGGTGGGCGGGAGCCCCCACGAGCAGTACTTC	CASSERLGVGGSPHEQYF
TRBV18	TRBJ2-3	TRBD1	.	TGTGCCAGCTCACCGCCGGGACAGGGTCTAGATACGCAGTATTTT	CASSPPGQGLDTQYF
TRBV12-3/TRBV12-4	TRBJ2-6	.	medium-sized	TGTGCCAGCATCGGCGCTGGGGCCAACGTCCTGACTTTC	CASIGAGANVLTF
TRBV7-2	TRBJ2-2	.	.	TGTGCCAGCAGCCCCGCGAACACCGGGGAGCTGTTTTTT	CASSPANTGELFF
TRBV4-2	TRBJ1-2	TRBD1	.	TGTGCCAGCAGCCGATGGACAGGAGGCATCTATGGCTACACCTTC	CASSRWTGGIYGYTF
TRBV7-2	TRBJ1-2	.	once	TGTGCCAGCAGCCCCCGCGATGGGGGGCGTCTTGGGGGCTACACCTTC	CASSPRDGGRLGGYTF
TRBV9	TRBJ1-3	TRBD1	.	TGTGCCAGCAGCCCCCGGACAGGGGTTGGAAACACCATATATTTT	CASSPRTGVGNTIYF
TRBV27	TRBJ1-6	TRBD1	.	TGTGCCAGCAGGGAGACAGGGCGGGAAAATTCACCCCTCCACTTT	CASRETGRENSPLHF
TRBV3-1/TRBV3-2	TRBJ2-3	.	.	TGTGCCAGCAGCCAAGACCCAGATACGCAGTATTTT	CASSQDPDTQYF
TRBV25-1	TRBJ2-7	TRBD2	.	TGTGCCAGCAGTGGGACTAGCGGACCCTACGAGCAGTACTTC	CASSGTSGPYEQYF
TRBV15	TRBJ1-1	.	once	TGTGCCACCAGCAGAGAATGGGGCGAGGGAGCTTTCTTT	CATSREWGEGAFF
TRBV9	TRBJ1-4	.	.	TGTGCCAGCAGCGTAGCTTCGGGCAGGGAAGGAGAAAAACTGTTTTTT	CASSVASGREGEKLFF
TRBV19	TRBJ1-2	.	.	TGTGCCAGTAGTCTAGGCCGGGTGGACTATGGCTACACCTTC	CASSLGRVDYGYTF
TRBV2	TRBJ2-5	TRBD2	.	TGTGCCACCCAGTCGGGGGGTGAAGAGACCCAGTACTTC	CATQSGGEETQYF
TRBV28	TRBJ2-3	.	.	TGTGCCAGCAGTTTAGTCTCATTAAGCACAGATACGCAGTATTTT	CASSLVSLSTDTQYF
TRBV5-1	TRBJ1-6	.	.	TGCGCCAGCAGCTTAGGCAGTAATTCACCCCTCCACTTT	CASSLGSNSPLHF
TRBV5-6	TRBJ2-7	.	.	TGTGCCAGCAGCTTGTATTCGACGGAGGCCTACGAGCAGTACTTC	CASSLYSTEAYEQYF
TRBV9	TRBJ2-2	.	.	TGTGCCAGCAGCAAAATAGCGAGCCTGAACACCGGGGAGCTGTTTTTT	CASSKIASLNTGELFF
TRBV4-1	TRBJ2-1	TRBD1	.	TGCGCCAGCAGCCAAGGGACAGGGGGGAATGAGCAGTTCTTC	CASSQGTGGNEQFF
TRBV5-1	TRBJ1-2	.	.	TGCGCCAGCAGCTTGGCCCCCCCGGGGAACTATGGCTACACCTTC	CASSLAPPGNYGYTF
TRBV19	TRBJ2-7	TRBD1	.	TGTGCCAGTAGTTCAACCGGGACAGGGGACTACGAGCAGTACTTC	CASSSTGTGDYEQYF
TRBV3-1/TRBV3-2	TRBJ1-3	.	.	TGTGCCAGCAGCCGTGTAGAGGGGACTGGAAACACCATATATTTT	CASSRVEGTGNTIYF
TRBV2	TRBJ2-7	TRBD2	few	TGTGCCAGCAGGCAAGCTAGCGGGGGGGCCTACGAGCAGTACTTC	CASRQASGGAYEQYF
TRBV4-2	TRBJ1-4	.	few	TGTGCCAGCAGCCGCGTAACAGGGCTTAATGAAAAACTGTTTTTT	CASSRVTGLNEKLFF
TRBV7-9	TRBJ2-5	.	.	TGTGCCAGCAGCTTAGCGCTTGGGGGGTCAGTAGCCCAAGAGACCCAGTACTTC	CASSLALGGSVAQETQYF
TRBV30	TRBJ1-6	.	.	TGTGCCTGGGGACGGCAGGGTGATTCACCCCTCCACTTT	CAWGRQGDSPLHF
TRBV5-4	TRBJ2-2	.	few	TGTGCCAGCAGCTTGGATCAGGGGCCCGGGGAGCTGTTTTTT	CASSLDQGPGELFF
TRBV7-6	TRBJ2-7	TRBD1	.	TGTGCCAGCAGCATAGAGCGACAGGGGGAAGGCGAGCAGTACTTC	CASSIERQGEGEQYF
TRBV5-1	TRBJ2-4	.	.	TGCGCCAGCAGCTCCTCCCCCGGGCCGAGCCTAGCCAAAAACATTCAGTACTTC	CASSSSPGPSLAKNIQYF
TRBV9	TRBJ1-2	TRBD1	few	TGTGCCAGCAGCATTCGGACAGGGTTAGGCTACACCTTC	CASSIRTGLGYTF
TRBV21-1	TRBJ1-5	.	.	TGTGCCAGCAGCAAAGTTCCGGACAGGGTCAACCGCTCCCGGGGTCAGCCCCAGCATTTT	CASSKVPDRVNRSRGQPQHF
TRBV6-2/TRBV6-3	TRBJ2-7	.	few	TGTGCCAGCAGTTACGCGCCGGACTACGAGCAGTACTTC	CASSYAPDYEQYF
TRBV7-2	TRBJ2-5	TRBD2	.	TGTGCCAGCAGCTTTCTAGCGGGGCAAGAGACCCAGTACTTC	CASSFLAGQETQYF
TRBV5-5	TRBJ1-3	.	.	TGTGCCAGCAGCTTTCAACCGGGAAACACCATATATTTT	CASSFQPGNTIYF
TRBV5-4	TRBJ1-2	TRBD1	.	TGTGCCAGCAGCCCCCTAGGGACAGCCTCCTCTTACTATGGCTACACCTTC	CASSPLGTASSYYGYTF
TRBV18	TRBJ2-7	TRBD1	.	TGTGCCAGCTCACAGGACAGGGCACAGTTCGAGCAGTACTTC	CASSQDRAQFEQYF
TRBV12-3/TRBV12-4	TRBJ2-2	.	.	TGTGCCAGCAGTTTACGGGGGACCGGGGAGCTGTTTTTT	CASSLRGTGELFF
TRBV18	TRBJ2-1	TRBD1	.	TGTGCCAGCTCACCACGGACAGGTAGGGGTAATTCCTACAATGAGCAGTTCTTC	CASSPRTGRGNSYNEQFF
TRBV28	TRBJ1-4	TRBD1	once	TGTGCCAGCAGTTCGGGACAGCTTCCTAGTGAAAAACTGTTTTTT	CASSSGQLPSEKLFF
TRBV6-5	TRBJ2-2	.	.	TGTGCCAGCAGGAGAAGGGCCGACACCGGGGAGCTGTTTTTT	CASRRRADTGELFF
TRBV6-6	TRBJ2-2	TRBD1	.	TGTGCCAGCAGTCCCGGACAGGGGACCACCGGGGAGCTGTTTTTT	CASSPGQGTTGELFF
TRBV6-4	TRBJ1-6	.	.	TGTGCCACCGGGGGGACTTTTTATAATTCACCCCTCCACTTT	CATGGTFYNSPLHF
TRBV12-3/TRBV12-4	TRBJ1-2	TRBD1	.	TGTGCCAGCAGTCATGGGACAGACTATGGCTACACCTTC	CASSHGTDYGYTF
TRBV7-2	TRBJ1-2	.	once	TGTGCCAGCAGCTTAGAATGGGGAAATGGCTACACCTTC	CASSLEWGNGYTF
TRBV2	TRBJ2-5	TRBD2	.	TGTGCCAGCAGCATTAGCGGGGGGGCCGGGGAGACCCAGTACTTC	CASSISGGAGETQYF
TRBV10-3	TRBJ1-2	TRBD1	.	TGTGCCATCAGTGAGGGACAGGGGGCGGATAACTATGGCTACACCTTC	CAISEGQGADNYGYTF
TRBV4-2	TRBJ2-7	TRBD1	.	TGTGCCAGCAGCCAAGGTCAGGGGGCCTACGAGCAGTACTTC	CASSQGQGAYEQYF
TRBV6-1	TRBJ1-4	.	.	TGTGCCAGCAGTGAATTGGGCGGAGAAAAACTGTTTTTT	CASSELGGEKLFF
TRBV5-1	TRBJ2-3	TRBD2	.	TGCGCCAGCAGCTTGGCGGATCTAGCGGATAGCACAGATACGCAGTATTTT	CASSLADLADSTDTQYF
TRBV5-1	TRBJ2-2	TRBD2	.	TGCGCCAGCAGCATAAGCGGGGGGGCCCCCGGGGAGCTGTTTTTT	CASSISGGAPGELFF
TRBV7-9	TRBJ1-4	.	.	TGTGCCAGCAGCGCGCGCCTTGGGAATGAAAAACTGTTTTTT	CASSARLGNEKLFF
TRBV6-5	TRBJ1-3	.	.	TGTGCCAGCAGTTTCGATACAGCTACTGGAAACACCATATATTTT	CASSFDTATGNTIYF